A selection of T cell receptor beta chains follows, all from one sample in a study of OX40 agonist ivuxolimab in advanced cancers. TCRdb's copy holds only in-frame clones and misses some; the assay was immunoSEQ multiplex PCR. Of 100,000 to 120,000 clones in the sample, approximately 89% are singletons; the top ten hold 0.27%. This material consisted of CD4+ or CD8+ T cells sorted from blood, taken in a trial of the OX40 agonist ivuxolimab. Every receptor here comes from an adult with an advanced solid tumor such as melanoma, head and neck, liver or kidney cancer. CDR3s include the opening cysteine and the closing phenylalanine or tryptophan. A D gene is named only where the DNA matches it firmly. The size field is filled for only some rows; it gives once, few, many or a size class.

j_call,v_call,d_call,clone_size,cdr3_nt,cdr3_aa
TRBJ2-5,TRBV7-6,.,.,TGTGCCAGCAGCTTAAACTATAGAGAGACCCAGTACTTC,CASSLNYRETQYF
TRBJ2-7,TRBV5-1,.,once,TGCGCCAGCAGCTTGGGAGAGACAGTGACCTACGAGCAGTACTTC,CASSLGETVTYEQYF
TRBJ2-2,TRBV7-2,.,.,TGTGCCAGCAGCCTCATCGGGGGGCCCCGGGGCGGGGAGCTGTTTTTT,CASSLIGGPRGGELFF
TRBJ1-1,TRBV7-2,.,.,TGTGCCAGCAGCGAAGGAGGGAGGACTGAAGCTTTCTTT,CASSEGGRTEAFF
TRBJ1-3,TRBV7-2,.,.,TGTGCCAGCAGCTCGAGCCTCAGGGATGGAAACACCATATATTTT,CASSSSLRDGNTIYF
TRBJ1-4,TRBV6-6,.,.,TGTGCCAGCAGTTACGGGGGGACTACCGGGGAAAAACTGTTTTTT,CASSYGGTTGEKLFF
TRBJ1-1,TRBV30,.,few,TGTGCCTGGAGGGAAATGATGAACACTGAAGCTTTCTTT,CAWREMMNTEAFF
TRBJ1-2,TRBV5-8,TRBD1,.,TGTGCCAGCAGCTTGGCCGGGGCAGGGGACAGTAACTATGGCTACACCTTC,CASSLAGAGDSNYGYTF
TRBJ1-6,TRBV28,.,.,TGTGCCAGCAGTAATGACTTAAATTCACCCCTCCACTTT,CASSNDLNSPLHF
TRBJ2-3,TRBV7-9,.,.,TGTGCCAGCAGCATTACCACAGGGACAGATACGCAGTATTTT,CASSITTGTDTQYF
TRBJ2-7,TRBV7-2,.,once,TGTGCCAGCAGCTTAGGGGACCGGGAAGGCGACGAGCAGTACTTC,CASSLGDREGDEQYF
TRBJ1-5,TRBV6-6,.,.,TGTGCCAGCAGTGCAAATAGCAATCAGCCCCAGCATTTT,CASSANSNQPQHF
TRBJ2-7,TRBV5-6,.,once,TGTGCCAGCAGCTTACAGGGTCGCCCCTACGAGCAGTACTTC,CASSLQGRPYEQYF
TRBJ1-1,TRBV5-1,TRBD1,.,TGCGCCAGCAGCTTGGGGGGACAGGGTAGAGGTGAAGCTTTCTTT,CASSLGGQGRGEAFF
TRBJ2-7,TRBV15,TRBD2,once,TGTGCCACCAGCAGAGGTAGACTAGCGGGAGAGGAGGAGCAGTACTTC,CATSRGRLAGEEEQYF
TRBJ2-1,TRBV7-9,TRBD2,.,TGTGCCAGCAGGTTCAGCGGGGTGGGAACCTACAATGAGCAGTTCTTC,CASRFSGVGTYNEQFF
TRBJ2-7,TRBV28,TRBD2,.,TGTGCCAGCAGGCCGACCGAGCGGGAGGGCCTCACTTACGAGCAGTACTTC,CASRPTEREGLTYEQYF
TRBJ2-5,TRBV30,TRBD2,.,TGTGCCTGGAGTGTGCGGGGGATGGAGACCCAGTACTTC,CAWSVRGMETQYF
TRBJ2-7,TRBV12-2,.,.,TGTGCAAGTCGCTTAGCTACTTTAATCTACGAGCAGTACTTC,CASRLATLIYEQYF
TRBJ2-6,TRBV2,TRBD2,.,TGTGCCAGCACCAGGACTAGCGGGGGGCCCTCTGGGGCCAACGTCCTGACTTTC,CASTRTSGGPSGANVLTF
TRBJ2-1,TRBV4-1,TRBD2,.,TGCGCCAGCAGCCAAGACCGCCTCGCGGGAGGCCCAGTATTCTTC,CASSQDRLAGGPVFF
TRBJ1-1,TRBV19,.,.,TGTGCCACAAGACAGGTGAACACTGAAGCTTTCTTT,CATRQVNTEAFF
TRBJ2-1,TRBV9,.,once,TGTGCCAGCAGCGCCGTCAGCGGAGCTCGCAATGAGCAGTTCTTC,CASSAVSGARNEQFF
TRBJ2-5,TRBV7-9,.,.,TGTGCCAGCAGCTTAGCGTCGAACCAAGAGACCCAGTACTTC,CASSLASNQETQYF
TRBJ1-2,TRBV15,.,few,TGTGCCACCAGCAGCCGAACGGGGATGGGTGGCTACACCTTC,CATSSRTGMGGYTF
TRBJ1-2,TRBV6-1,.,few,TGTGCCAGCAGTGATTTGTACCGGGACGGTGATAACTATGGCTACACCTTC,CASSDLYRDGDNYGYTF
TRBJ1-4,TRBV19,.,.,TGTGCCAGTAGTTGGACAAAAGAAAAACTGTTTTTT,CASSWTKEKLFF
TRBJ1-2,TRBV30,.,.,TGTGCCTGGAGCAGGGACGCTTATGGCTACACCTTC,CAWSRDAYGYTF
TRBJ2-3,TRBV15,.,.,TGTGCCACCAGCAGAGATCTCGCTTCCACAGATACGCAGTATTTT,CATSRDLASTDTQYF
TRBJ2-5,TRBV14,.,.,TGTGCCAGCAGCCACCAGAGGGGAGAGACCCAGTACTTC,CASSHQRGETQYF
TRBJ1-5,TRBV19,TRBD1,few,TGTGCCAGTGCGCAGGGGAGGACAGGGACTTGGAGGCCCCAGCATTTT,CASAQGRTGTWRPQHF
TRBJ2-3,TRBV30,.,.,TGTGCCTGGAGTGTAAACGGATTAGACACAGATACGCAGTATTTT,CAWSVNGLDTDTQYF
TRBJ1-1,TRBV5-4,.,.,TGTGCCAGCAGCTTGCAGGGTATGAACACTGAAGCTTTCTTT,CASSLQGMNTEAFF
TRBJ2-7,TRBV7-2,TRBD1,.,TGTGCCAGCAGCTTAGCTGGGACAGGGGGCGGGTTCGAGTACTTC,CASSLAGTGGGFEYF
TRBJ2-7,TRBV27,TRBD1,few,TGTGCCAGCAGACCCCCGGGACAGGGGGGCTTAAGCTCCTACGAGCAGTACTTC,CASRPPGQGGLSSYEQYF
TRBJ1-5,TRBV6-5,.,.,TGTGCCAGCAGGGGGCTGGGTCAGCCCCAGCATTTT,CASRGLGQPQHF
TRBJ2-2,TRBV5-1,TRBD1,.,TGCGCCAGCAGCTCCGGGACAGGCAATACCGGGGAGCTGTTTTTT,CASSSGTGNTGELFF
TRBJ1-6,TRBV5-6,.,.,TGTGCCAGCAGCTTGGAAGGTCATCCAGGGTCCTATAATTCACCCCTCCACTTT,CASSLEGHPGSYNSPLHF
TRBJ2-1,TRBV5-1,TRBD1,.,TGCGCCAGCAGCTTGGTCACAGGGGGGAATGAGCAGTTCTTC,CASSLVTGGNEQFF
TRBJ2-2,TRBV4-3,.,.,TGCGCCAGCAGCCAAGACATCCGGATAGGAGACACCGGGGAGCTGTTTTTT,CASSQDIRIGDTGELFF
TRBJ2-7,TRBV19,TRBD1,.,TGTGCCAGTAGTATCTGGGGGACAGGGAACTACGAGCAGTACTTC,CASSIWGTGNYEQYF
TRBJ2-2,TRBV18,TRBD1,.,TGTGCCAGCTCACCGGGACAGGGGGCGTCCGGGGAGCTGTTTTTT,CASSPGQGASGELFF
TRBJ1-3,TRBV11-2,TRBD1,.,TGTGCCAGCAGCGACCGGACAGGGAGTGGAAACACCATATATTTT,CASSDRTGSGNTIYF
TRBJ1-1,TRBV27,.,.,TGTGCCAGCAGTTTAGTCCTTAACACTGAAGCTTTCTTT,CASSLVLNTEAFF
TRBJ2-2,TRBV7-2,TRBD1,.,TGTGCCACCTCACAGGGGGTGAACACCGGGGAGCTGTTTTTT,CATSQGVNTGELFF
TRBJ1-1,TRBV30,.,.,TGTGCCTGGAGTGGGTCCTCGAACACTGAAGCTTTCTTT,CAWSGSSNTEAFF
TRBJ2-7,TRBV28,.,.,TGTGCCAGCAGTTTAAATCAGGGGATCTACTCCTACGAGCAGTACTTC,CASSLNQGIYSYEQYF
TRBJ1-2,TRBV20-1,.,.,TGCAGTGCGCGCCTGATGGGGGGCTACACCTTC,CSARLMGGYTF
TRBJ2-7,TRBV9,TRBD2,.,TGTGCCAGCAGCGCCTTCAGCGGGGCCGAGTCCTACGAGCAGTACTTC,CASSAFSGAESYEQYF
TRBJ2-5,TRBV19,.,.,TGTGCCAGTAGTATAGCACGGGGTGGAACCCAGTACTTC,CASSIARGGTQYF
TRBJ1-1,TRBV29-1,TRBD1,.,TGCAGCGTTGAATTAGGGGGCAGGTCGGCTCCCACTGAAGCTTTCTTT,CSVELGGRSAPTEAFF
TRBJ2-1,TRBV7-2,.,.,TGTGCCAGCAGCTTAGGGGCGGGATCGTACAATGAGCAGTTCTTC,CASSLGAGSYNEQFF
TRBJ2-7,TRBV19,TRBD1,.,TGTGCCAGTAGTCAGGGGACAGGGGGTTACGAGCAGTACTTC,CASSQGTGGYEQYF
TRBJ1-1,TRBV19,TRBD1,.,TGTGCCAGTAAGGACACACCCGGGACAGGTACCGAAGCTTTCTTT,CASKDTPGTGTEAFF